What follows are 7 T cell receptor beta chains derived from one specimen sequenced in a study of CD8+CD57+ T cells in acquired aplastic anemia. The use of genomic DNA as template underpinned the TCR beta VDJ and CDR3 profiling. One entry per CDR3 protein, called by TCRdb with MiXCR from the reads. The table has 180,000 or so distinct CDR3 sequences, around half seen once. All sequencing subjects had displayed CD8+CD57+ cell expansion on flow cytometry. The specimen sequenced was sorted CD4+, CD8+, or CD8+CD57+ T cells (not recorded which) from PBMCs. Source of these receptors: a human donor with aplastic anemia.

A remark on this clonotype: This may stem from a read error, because a much larger clone lies one nucleotide away. The gene calls are TRBV3-1 and TRBJ2-5, with 7 bases matching TRBD1. CDR3 size: 14 residues. The V gene's germline CDR1 is LGHDT and CDR2 YNNKEL (reference sequence). The V gene end was trimmed by 1 base and the J gene end by 13 bases; junction bases not matched to a gene: 12. The CDR3 here is CASSQVGGQTVLYF. Here the CDR3 DNA reads TGTGCCAGCAGCCAAGTAGGGGGACAGACGGTCCTGTACTTC.

Worth noting for this clonotype: A much larger clone differs by one base, so this may be a read error. The chain employs TRBV9 and TRBJ2-1; D is perhaps TRBD2 (7 bases). Germline V lookup: CDR1 SGDLS, CDR2 YYNGEE. This CDR3 has 15 residues. CDR3 nucleotides: TGTGCCAGCAGCATCCGGGGGGCCGGTTACAATAAGCAGTTCTTC. As protein: CASSIRGAGYNKQFF.

CDR3 loop: CASSASTGNNSPLHF. CDR3 DNA sequence: TGTGCCAGCAGTGCTAGTACAGGGAATAATTCACCCCTCCACTTT. V is TRBV25-1 and J is TRBJ1-6; maybe TRBD1 (6 bases). The CDR3 consists of 15 residues. CDR1 MGHDK and CDR2 SYGVNS come from the germline V gene. The V end lost 4 bases, the J end lost 5 bases, and 12 bases lay between the germline ends.

The gene calls are TRBV24-1 and TRBJ2-1, with D perhaps TRBD1 (6 bases). V lost 3 bases, J lost 4 bases, and 12 bases lay in between. This CDR3 region has 15 residues. Looked up from germline, CDR1 is KGHDR and CDR2 is SFDVKD. The CDR3 protein is CATSDPLQGYNEQFF. CDR3 coding DNA: TGTGCCACCAGTGATCCATTACAGGGTTACAATGAGCAGTTCTTC.

V usage is TRBV10-3 and J usage is TRBJ1-6; 8 bases match TRBD1. The CDR3 totals 16 residues. From germline, CDR1 is ENHRY and CDR2 SYGVKD. The V gene end was trimmed by 2 bases and the J gene end by 4 bases; junction bases not matched to a gene: 4. CDR3: CAISEQGAIYNSPLHF. In DNA form, the CDR3 reads TGTGCCATCAGTGAGCAGGGGGCAATATATAATTCACCCCTCCACTTT.

The V call is TRBV10-3, the J call TRBJ1-1; the match to TRBD1 covers 9 bases. The J segment lost 14 bases and the V segment lost 8 bases, leaving 24 bases of the junction unmatched. The CDR3 contains 16 residues. Germline V gives CDR1 ENHRY, CDR2 SYGVKD. The CDR3 DNA sequence: TGTGCCATCTCGTCCGGGACAGGGCATATGAACACTGGAGCCTTCTTT. Translating it yields CAISSGTGHMNTGAFF.

The rearrangement joins TRBV9 to TRBJ2-4; unclear D gene. This CDR3 has 15 residues. V was cut by 4 bases and J by 7 bases, with 18 bases left in between. Looked up from germline, CDR1 is SGDLS and CDR2 is YYNGEE. The CDR3 here is CASSPSAELGNIQYF. As DNA, the CDR3 is TGTGCCAGCAGCCCCTCCGCGGAGTTGGGGAACATTCAGTACTTC. The full variable domain, completed using reference TRBV9 and TRBJ2-4, is DSGVTQTPKHLITATGQRVTLRCSPRSGDLSVYWYQQSLDQGLQFLIQYYNGEERAKGNILERFSAQQFPDLHSELNLSSLELGDSALYFCASSPSAELGNIQYFGAGTRLSVL.